These 19 T cell receptor beta chains came from one sample sequenced in a study of blood T cell repertoires in COVID-19. Sequencing was performed with immunoSEQ multiplex PCR; in TCRdb, only in-frame clones are kept and a portion is missing. The sample lists about 160,000 clones, 87% occurring once. The sequencing input was peripheral blood. These receptors all come from a woman in her sixties who had recovered from COVID-19.

This clone was recorded once. V usage is TRBV29-1 and J usage is TRBJ2-2; D unclear. V was clipped by 5 bases and J by 1 base, with 5 bases between them. Looked up from germline, CDR1 is SQVTM and CDR2 is ANQGSEA. The CDR3 is 12 residues long. Written as DNA, the CDR3 is TGCAGCGTTTCAATGAACACCGGGGAGCTGTTTTTT. Amino acid sequence: CSVSMNTGELFF.

The rearrangement links TRBV30 to TRBJ1-1; the D gene is possibly TRBD1 (6 bases). The V end lost 4 bases, the J end lost 1 base, and 10 bases lay between the germline ends. This CDR3 has 13 residues. Germline CDR1 is GTSNPN and CDR2 is SVGIG (reference sequence). CDR3 coding DNA: TGTGCCTGGACCGGGACAAAGAACACTGAAGCTTTCTTT. Translation: CAWTGTKNTEAFF.

The rearrangement joins TRBV11-2 to TRBJ2-7, with 7 positions matching TRBD2. V gave up 0 bases and J gave up 5 bases; unmatched junction bases: 4. CDR1 and CDR2 from the germline V gene are SGHAT and FQNNGV. The CDR3 is 14 residues long. The CDR3 DNA follows: TGTGCCAGCAGCTTAGATCGACTAGCCCACGAGCAGTACTTC. Its protein product is CASSLDRLAHEQYF.

This chain uses TRBV11-2 with TRBJ1-6; 7 nucleotides line up with TRBD1. This CDR3 contains 15 residues. Germline V lookup: CDR1 SGHAT, CDR2 FQNNGV. V dropped 4 bases and J dropped 9; count of bases not matched to a gene: 9. CDR3 in amino acids: CASSSDDREGSPLHF. DNA of the CDR3: TGTGCCAGCAGCTCCGACGACAGGGAAGGTTCACCCCTCCACTTT.

The chain links TRBV4-3 to TRBJ2-7, with a possible D match to TRBD1 (5 bases). V lost 0 bases and J lost 4, with 16 bases in between. Germline values: CDR1 LGHNA, CDR2 YSLEER. The CDR3 runs to 16 residues. The CDR3: CASSQDWGRTAYEQYF. CDR3 sequence (DNA): TGCGCCAGCAGCCAAGATTGGGGCAGAACCGCTTACGAGCAGTACTTC.

The V and J genes are TRBV5-1 and TRBJ1-1; perhaps TRBD1 as D (5 bases). Germline V lookup: CDR1 SGHRS, CDR2 YFSETQ. This CDR3 region has 13 residues. Trimming pared 4 bases from V and 6 bases from J, leaving 13 bases between. The chain's CDR3 is CASSEAGRPEAFF. DNA of the CDR3: TGCGCCAGCAGCGAAGCAGGGCGTCCTGAAGCTTTCTTT. The full variable domain, in which reference TRBV5-1 and TRBJ1-1 provide the parts outside the CDR3, is KAGVTQTPRYLIKTRGQQVTLSCSPISGHRSVSWYQQTPGQGLQFLFEYFSETQRNKGNFPGRFSGRQFSNSRSEMNVSTLELGDSALYLCASSEAGRPEAFFGQGTRLTVV.

The gene calls are TRBV27 and TRBJ1-1; D possibly corresponds to TRBD1 (6 bases). V lost 4 bases to trimming and J lost 0 bases, with 12 bases between them. Germline CDR1 is MNHEY and CDR2 is SMNVEV (reference sequence). The CDR3 extends over 15 amino acids. The CDR3 reads CASSSMGHLNTEAFF. In nucleotides, the CDR3 is TGTGCCAGCAGTTCGATGGGACACCTGAACACTGAAGCTTTCTTT.

V is TRBV5-1 and J is TRBJ2-5, with TRBD1 matching 8 bases. This CDR3 spans 15 amino acids. The V gene end was trimmed by 4 bases and the J gene end by 1 base; junction bases not matched to a gene: 6. The V gene's germline CDR1 is SGHRS and CDR2 YFSETQ. CDR3 nucleotide sequence: TGCGCCAGCAGCCTGACAGGGGTGAGCCAAGAGACCCAGTACTTC. Protein sequence: CASSLTGVSQETQYF.

This clone is a singleton in its sample. The chain links TRBV4-1 to TRBJ2-1; 8 bases map to TRBD2. Germline lookup yields CDR1 MGHRA and CDR2 YSYEKL. This CDR3 is 17 amino acids long. The V and J ends lost 4 bases and 0 bases, in that order; junction bases with no gene match: 8. CDR3 region: CASSRSGGPSSYNEQFF. The CDR3 coding sequence is TGCGCCAGCAGCCGTTCGGGGGGGCCATCCTCCTACAATGAGCAGTTCTTC.

V gene TRBV3-1 (or the pseudogene TRBV3-2) combines with J gene TRBJ2-1; D perhaps matches TRBD2 (5 bases). CDR3 length: 15 residues. The ends were cut back, 1 base at V and 2 bases at J, with 9 bases in the middle. Germline V CDR1 and CDR2: LGHDT, YNNKEL (reference sequence). The CDR3 DNA reads as TGTGCCAGCAGCCAAGTTGAGGGAACCTACAATGAGCAGTTCTTC. Protein product: CASSQVEGTYNEQFF.

This clone appeared a single time. The same CDR3 is also encoded by other DNA sequences in this sample. The chain combines TRBV6-5 with TRBJ1-2; the D is unclear. CDR3 length: 15 amino acids. CDR1 is MNHEY and CDR2 is SVGAGI in the germline V gene. The ends were cut back, 0 bases at V and 4 bases at J, with 12 bases in the middle. CDR3 nucleotides: TGTGCCAGCAGTTACTCGAGGAGAGGCGGCTATGGCTACACCTTC. It yields the protein CASSYSRRGGYGYTF.

V is TRBV28 and J is TRBJ2-5, with D perhaps matching TRBD2 (6 bases). CDR3 length: 16 residues. Germline lookup yields CDR1 MDHEN and CDR2 SYDVKM. V gave up 6 bases and J gave up 3 bases, with 20 bases separating them. The CDR3 DNA is TGTGCCAGCAGCCTATCCGGGACTGCCTTTAAAGAGACCCAGTACTTC. Protein product: CASSLSGTAFKETQYF.

J is TRBJ2-2 and V is TRBV6-4, with D possibly matching TRBD1 (6 bases). Trimming cost V 6 bases and J 0 bases, with 8 bases left between them. Germline V gene sequence: CDR1 MRHNA, CDR2 SNTAGT. This CDR3 has 14 amino acids. CDR3 residues: CASRDSPNTGELFF. CDR3 DNA: TGTGCCAGCAGGGACAGCCCGAACACCGGGGAGCTGTTTTTT.

This chain connects TRBV28 to TRBJ1-2; D perhaps matches TRBD1 (6 bases). V lost 5 bases to trimming and J lost 0 bases, with 16 bases between them. Germline assignment: CDR1 MDHEN and CDR2 SYDVKM. The CDR3 spans 16 residues. The chain's CDR3 is CASSKAGTPSNYGYTF. As DNA, the CDR3 is TGTGCCAGCAGTAAGGCCGGGACACCTTCTAACTATGGCTACACCTTC.

The V and J genes are TRBV30 and TRBJ1-4; tentative D call: TRBD1 (5 bases). V shed 5 bases and J shed 2 bases, with 9 bases lying between them. This CDR3 region has 13 residues. Germline values: CDR1 GTSNPN, CDR2 SVGIG (reference sequence). The CDR3 bases are TGTGCCTGGCAGGGTGCGACTAATGAAAAACTGTTTTTT. Its translation is CAWQGATNEKLFF.

The genes are TRBV7-2 and TRBJ1-1; 9 bases align to TRBD1. The trim removed 5 bases at V and 4 bases at J, leaving 5 bases unmatched. Germline V gives CDR1 SGHTA, CDR2 FQGNSA. The CDR3 contains 14 residues. The CDR3 protein is CASSEMTGGTEAFF. CDR3 coding DNA: TGTGCCAGCAGCGAAATGACAGGGGGCACTGAAGCTTTCTTT.

V is TRBV5-1 and J is TRBJ2-1; 8 nucleotides agree with TRBD1. The CDR3 length is 15 residues. The V gene's germline CDR1 is SGHRS and CDR2 YFSETQ. J was trimmed by 5 bases and V by 4 bases; bases with no gene match: 8. The CDR3 DNA reads TGCGCCAGCAGCGCGGACAGGGCCCTTGACAATGAGCAGTTCTTC. The encoded protein is CASSADRALDNEQFF.

This sequence joins TRBV7-9 and TRBJ2-2; 11 bases match TRBD1. The V gene's germline CDR1 is SEHNR and CDR2 FQNEAQ (reference sequence). The junction had 3 bases not matched to a gene; V was cut back by 5 bases and J by 7 bases. The CDR3 sequence is 14 residues long. The CDR3 DNA reads as TGTGCCAGCAGCGGACAGGGGGCGGTCGGGGAGCTGTTTTTT. Translation: CASSGQGAVGELFF.

The rearrangement joins TRBV19 to TRBJ1-5; possible D gene TRBD1, 6 bases. CDR1 and CDR2 from the germline V gene are LNHDA and SQIVND (reference sequence). V was clipped by 5 bases and J by 9 bases, with 20 bases between them. The CDR3 totals 15 residues. The CDR3 spells CASSPQGSGRGPQHF. The CDR3 DNA is TGTGCCAGTAGTCCCCAGGGGTCGGGGCGCGGGCCCCAGCATTTT.